Listed below are T cell receptor beta chains from one sample, sequenced in a study of blood T cell repertoires in COVID-19. The assay was immunoSEQ multiplex PCR, and TCRdb's table has in-frame clones only and misses some. The sample records 85,000 to 120,000 clones, around 78% being singletons. Sequencing input: peripheral blood. These TCRs come from a man older than 75 with COVID-19, enrolled during active disease. Both conserved end residues are part of each CDR3. The D gene is left open where the match is weak. Where a row states a size, it is once, few, many or the class of an expanded clone; other rows omit it.

v_call: TRBV19; j_call: TRBJ1-5; d_call: NA; clone_size: NA; cdr3_nt: TGTGCCAGTAGCCCGCGATCCCCTGATACAGGTCCGGGGGGCAATCAGCCCCAGCATTTT; cdr3_aa: CASSPRSPDTGPGGNQPQHF
v_call: TRBV5-4; j_call: TRBJ1-2; d_call: NA; clone_size: NA; cdr3_nt: TGTGCCAGCAGCTTGACGGACTTATATGGCTACACCTTC; cdr3_aa: CASSLTDLYGYTF
v_call: TRBV28; j_call: TRBJ2-3; d_call: TRBD1; clone_size: NA; cdr3_nt: TGTGCCAGCAGAGAAAACAGGGGTTCTACTAGCACAGATACGCAGTATTTT; cdr3_aa: CASRENRGSTSTDTQYF
v_call: TRBV4-2; j_call: TRBJ2-1; d_call: TRBD2; clone_size: few; cdr3_nt: TGTGCCAGCAGCCAATCGCCGGGACTAGCGGGGAATACGAATGAGCAGTTCTTC; cdr3_aa: CASSQSPGLAGNTNEQFF
v_call: TRBV5-1; j_call: TRBJ2-1; d_call: NA; clone_size: NA; cdr3_nt: TGCGCCAGCAGCTCTCAGGGGACGGGGAATGAGCAGTTCTTC; cdr3_aa: CASSSQGTGNEQFF
v_call: TRBV18; j_call: TRBJ2-3; d_call: TRBD1; clone_size: NA; cdr3_nt: TGTGCCAGCTCACCATTAGACAGGGGAAATCCTACAGATACGCAGTATTTT; cdr3_aa: CASSPLDRGNPTDTQYF
v_call: TRBV5-4; j_call: TRBJ2-7; d_call: TRBD2; clone_size: NA; cdr3_nt: TGTGCCAGCAGCTTGTTCGGCGGGAGCGACTTGCACGAGCAGTACTTC; cdr3_aa: CASSLFGGSDLHEQYF
v_call: TRBV4-3; j_call: TRBJ2-7; d_call: TRBD1; clone_size: NA; cdr3_nt: TGCGCCAGCAGCGTCTCCGGGACAGGGGCCTACGAGCAGTACTTC; cdr3_aa: CASSVSGTGAYEQYF
v_call: TRBV6-5; j_call: TRBJ1-2; d_call: NA; clone_size: once; cdr3_nt: TGTGCCAGCAGTTACTCGTCCGGGGAGAGGATTGGCTACACCTTC; cdr3_aa: CASSYSSGERIGYTF
v_call: TRBV5-5; j_call: TRBJ2-7; d_call: TRBD1; clone_size: NA; cdr3_nt: TGTGCCAGCAGCTTGGCGGGACAGCTGCAGTACTTC; cdr3_aa: CASSLAGQLQYF
v_call: TRBV5-5; j_call: TRBJ2-3; d_call: TRBD2; clone_size: NA; cdr3_nt: TGTGCCAGCAGCTTGGAGTTAGCGGGAGTAGAGTATTTT; cdr3_aa: CASSLELAGVEYF
v_call: TRBV4-3; j_call: TRBJ1-2; d_call: NA; clone_size: NA; cdr3_nt: TGCGCCAGCAGCGCTTACGTTGGGGGCAGGAACTATGGCTACACCTTC; cdr3_aa: CASSAYVGGRNYGYTF
v_call: TRBV5-6; j_call: TRBJ2-2; d_call: NA; clone_size: NA; cdr3_nt: TGTGCCAGCAGCCAGGTGTCGTCCGGGGAGCTGTTTTTT; cdr3_aa: CASSQVSSGELFF
v_call: TRBV27; j_call: TRBJ1-2; d_call: NA; clone_size: NA; cdr3_nt: TGTGCCAGCAGTTTTATCAGGGATGATGGCTACACCTTC; cdr3_aa: CASSFIRDDGYTF